This TCR beta chain originates from a study of OX40 agonist ivuxolimab in advanced cancers. There are 15 residues in the CDR3. The germline CDR1 and CDR2 sequences are LNHDA and SQIVND (reference sequence). Trimming cost V 5 bases and J 6 bases, with 19 bases left between them. Produced via immunoSEQ multiplex PCR; TCRdb's table is partial and in-frame only. The table records over 90,000 clones, nearly 90% of them present only once. The V and J genes are TRBV19 and TRBJ1-1, with D maybe TRBD1 (5 bases). The receptor comes from an adult with an advanced solid tumor such as melanoma, head and neck, liver or kidney cancer. Sequenced material: CD4+ or CD8+ T cells sorted from blood, taken in a trial of the OX40 agonist ivuxolimab. The CDR3 nucleotides read TGTGCCAGTAGTTCATCCGGGACCACAGTTCCTGAAGCTTTCTTT. Protein sequence: CASSSSGTTVPEAFF. Full variable domain (outside the CDR3, taken from reference TRBV19 and TRBJ1-1): DGGITQSPKYLFRKEGQNVTLSCEQNLNHDAMYWYRQDPGQGLRLIYYSQIVNDFQKGDIAEGYSVSREKKESFPLTVTSAQKNPTAFYLCASSSSGTTVPEAFFGQGTRLTVV.